This is a list of T cell receptor beta chains from one sample in a study of cytomegalovirus exposure and HLA in healthy donors. Repertoires were generated with immunoSEQ multiplex PCR, while TCRdb's copy carries only in-frame clones and drops some. Of about 98,000 clones detected, roughly 80% appear once; the ten largest clones hold approximately 2.4%. The specimen was PBMCs. The receptors originated from a man aged 35 to 55 in good health and CMV-seronegative. Both conserved end residues are part of each CDR3. D genes are given only for firm matches. Not every row has a clone size; where given, it reads once, few, many or a size class.

TRBD2,TRBV5-4,-,TRBJ2-1,TGTGCCAGCAGCCTGACTAGCGGGACCTTCAGCTCCTACAATGAGCAGTTCTTC,CASSLTSGTFSSYNEQFF
-,TRBV30,-,TRBJ1-3,TGTGCCTGGAGTGGAACAGGAGACTCTGGAAACACCATATATTTT,CAWSGTGDSGNTIYF
-,TRBV7-6,-,TRBJ2-6,TGTGCCAGCAGCTTAGAGATGGGGGCAGGGGCCAACGTCCTGACTTTC,CASSLEMGAGANVLTF
TRBD1,TRBV19,-,TRBJ2-7,TGTGCCAGTAGTCCGGACAGGGGCCGATACGAGCAGTACTTC,CASSPDRGRYEQYF
-,TRBV5-1,-,TRBJ2-1,TGCGCCAGCAGCGTAGGAGGGATGGACAATGAGCAGTTCTTC,CASSVGGMDNEQFF
TRBD2,TRBV5-4,-,TRBJ2-2,TGTGCCAGCAGCCCCGGACTAGCAAAGTCCGGGGAGCTGTTTTTT,CASSPGLAKSGELFF
-,TRBV2,-,TRBJ1-1,TGTGCCAGCACATCAAACGGAGAGGAAGCTTTCTTT,CASTSNGEEAFF
-,TRBV9,-,TRBJ1-3,TGTGCCAGCAGCCCCCGGGAGGGGGGTCTCTCTGGAAACACCATATATTTT,CASSPREGGLSGNTIYF
-,TRBV5-1,-,TRBJ2-7,TGCGCCAGCAGCAGGATGACAGACCCCCACGAGCAGTACTTC,CASSRMTDPHEQYF
-,TRBV2,-,TRBJ1-6,TGTGCCAGCAGTGAAAGACAGCCCATGGGTTCACCCCTCCACTTT,CASSERQPMGSPLHF
TRBD2,TRBV15,-,TRBJ2-7,TGTGCCACCAGCAGTAGCGGGGCCAGCTCCTACGAGCAGTACTTC,CATSSSGASSYEQYF
TRBD2,TRBV4-1,-,TRBJ2-1,TGCGCCAGCAGCCAAGCCGGGACTAGCGTCCGTGAGCAGTTCTTC,CASSQAGTSVREQFF
TRBD2,TRBV6-1,-,TRBJ2-5,TGTGCCAGCAGTGACCGGGGGACTAGCGGGTGGGAGACCCAGTACTTC,CASSDRGTSGWETQYF
TRBD1,TRBV5-4,-,TRBJ1-6,TGTGCCAGCAGCTTCACAGGGGGTCCCTATAATTCACCCCTCCACTTT,CASSFTGGPYNSPLHF
TRBD1,TRBV2,-,TRBJ1-4,TGTGCCAGCACCTCGGACAGGGGTAATGAAAAACTGTTTTTT,CASTSDRGNEKLFF
-,TRBV6-5,-,TRBJ1-5,TGTGCCAGCAGAGCGGGGGCGCGCAATCAGCCCCAGCATTTT,CASRAGARNQPQHF
TRBD2,TRBV7-3,-,TRBJ2-2,TGTGCCAGCAGCTTAATAGCGGGGGTATTCGGAACCGGGGAGCTGTTTTTT,CASSLIAGVFGTGELFF
-,TRBV2,-,TRBJ2-6,TGTGCCAGCAGTGAAGCGCTAGGAGGATCGGGGGCCAACGTCCTGACTTTC,CASSEALGGSGANVLTF
-,TRBV18,-,TRBJ2-5,TGTGCCAGCTCACCCGGGTTGGGTAGGAAAGAGACCCAGTACTTC,CASSPGLGRKETQYF
-,TRBV18,-,TRBJ2-7,TGTGCCAGCTCACCCGGGACAACCCTTACCTACGAGCAGTACTTC,CASSPGTTLTYEQYF
-,TRBV9,-,TRBJ2-7,TGTGCCAGCAGCGTAGGCCAGGGGTTCTCCTACGAGCAGTACTTC,CASSVGQGFSYEQYF
-,TRBV4-3,-,TRBJ2-5,TGCGCCAGCAGCCACGCTGGACAGCCCCAAGAGACCCAGTACTTC,CASSHAGQPQETQYF
-,TRBV14,once,TRBJ2-7,TGTGCCAGCAGCCGGCTGACAGGATCCGAGCAGTACTTC,CASSRLTGSEQYF
-,TRBV13,-,TRBJ2-7,TGTGCCAGCAGCTCAGACCCCGGGACTCAGCAGTACTTC,CASSSDPGTQQYF
TRBD1,TRBV11-2,once,TRBJ2-7,TGTGCCAGCAGCTTTACAGGGGCAATGGGTAACGAGCAGTACTTC,CASSFTGAMGNEQYF
TRBD1,TRBV2,few,TRBJ2-7,TGTGCCAGCAGGGACAACGCCGGGACAGGGTACGACGAGCAGTACTTC,CASRDNAGTGYDEQYF
TRBD1,TRBV6-5,-,TRBJ2-7,TGTGCCAGCAGACGGGACAGGGGACTTTCCTACGAGCAGTACTTC,CASRRDRGLSYEQYF
-,TRBV13,-,TRBJ1-2,TGTGCCAGCAGGGAGGACACGGGAGCAAACTATGGCTACACCTTC,CASREDTGANYGYTF